This entry lists 15 T cell receptor beta chains sequenced from one sample in a study of CXCR3-negative and CXCR3-positive naive CD8 T cells (dated by TCRdb to between 2019 and 2020). Sequenced using a NextSeq 550. The Human TCR Profiling Kit (MiLaboratory) was used to make UMI-labeled 5' RACE TRB cDNA libraries. TCRdb reprocessed the reads and assigns one entry to each CDR3 protein sequence, leaving out DNA. The data table for this sample lists 130,000 or so distinct CDR3 sequences. Jointly, the top ten make up approximately 0.29% of the sample. The sequencing sample was made of naive CXCR3- CD8+ T cells from blood. The intended sense of this specimen's cell subset or site label: CD45RO-CCR7+CD27+CD95- naive CD8+ T cells lacking CXCR3 (TNR3-). The receptors originated from a human donor in good health. Some clones in this sample may be carry-over from other donors' samples.

This sequence joins TRBV2 and TRBJ2-7; the TRBD2 assignment by TCRdb is unverifiable without DNA. Germline V gene lookup returns CDR1 SNHLY and CDR2 FYNNEI. There are 17 residues in the CDR3. CDR3 sequence reads: CASSVPSAGARLSEQYF.

J is TRBJ1-1 and V is TRBV7-9; with no DNA, the TCRdb D assignment of TRBD1 cannot be verified. Germline V gene data show CDR1 as SEHNR and CDR2 as FQNEAQ (reference sequence). This CDR3 is built from 17 residues. CDR3 in amino acids: CASSLSQGPSWRTEAFF. Full variable domain (rest looked up from reference TRBV7-9 and TRBJ1-1): DTGVSQNPRHKITKRGQNVTFRCDPISEHNRLYWYRQTLGQGPEFLTYFQNEAQLEKSRLLSDRFSAERPKGSFSTLEIQRTEQGDSAMYLCASSLSQGPSWRTEAFFGQGTRLTVV.

The chain is built from TRBV29-1 and TRBJ2-7; the D call from TCRdb, TRBD2, cannot be confirmed without DNA. CDR3 size: 13 residues. The germline V gene has CDR1 SQVTM and CDR2 ANQGSEA. The CDR3 is CSVEVAGGYEQYF.

This sequence joins TRBV6-5 and TRBJ2-1; as DNA is missing, the TRBD2 call by TCRdb cannot be tested. The length of the CDR3 is 20 residues. The V gene's germline CDR1 is MNHEY and CDR2 SVGAGI. CDR3 sequence reads: CASSYSGRGTSGKYYNEQFF.

This rearrangement joins TRBV28 to TRBJ2-4; TCRdb gives TRBD2 as the D gene, but with no DNA this cannot be confirmed. Germline CDR1 MDHEN, CDR2 SYDVKM. This CDR3 region has 17 residues. The CDR3: CASNPTRTSGSKSIQYF.

The chain is built from TRBV19 and TRBJ2-1; TCRdb selects TRBD1, and the lack of DNA leaves this call unchecked. The CDR3 has 15 residues. CDR1 LNHDA and CDR2 SQIVND come from the germline V gene (reference sequence). CDR3 protein: CASSMDPGGNNEQFF.

The J gene is TRBJ2-1, the V gene TRBV13; the D gene TCRdb calls, TRBD2, cannot be checked with no DNA. Germline CDR1 reads PRHDT; CDR2 reads FYEKMQ (reference sequence). CDR3 length: 15 residues. The CDR3 spells CASSTGTSGRNEQFF. Variable domain in full (rest from reference TRBV13 and TRBJ2-1): AAGVIQSPRHLIKEKRETATLKCYPIPRHDTVYWYQQGPGQDPQFLISFYEKMQSDKGSIPDRFSAQQFSDYHSELNMSSLELGDSALYFCASSTGTSGRNEQFFGPGTRLTVL.

The rearrangement joins TRBV20-1 to TRBJ2-1; TCRdb names TRBD2, which stays unverified in the absence of DNA. The CDR3 has 15 residues. CDR1 is DFQATT, CDR2 SNEGSKA, per germline (reference sequence). The CDR3 here is CSARDHSGRLNEQFF.

The chain links TRBV21-1 to TRBJ2-7; TCRdb designates TRBD1, a call that cannot be tested without DNA. TRBV21-1 is a recognized pseudogene. The CDR3 sequence is 13 residues long. CDR3 residues: CASSKQQGYEQYF.

The chain carries TRBV27 and TRBJ1-1; absent DNA, TCRdb's TRBD1 call cannot be checked. The CDR3 length is 14 residues. The germline gives CDR1 MNHEY, CDR2 SMNVEV (reference sequence). The CDR3 sequence is CASSLLGANTEAFF.

V usage is TRBV20-1 and J usage is TRBJ2-1; TCRdb names TRBD2, which stays unverified in the absence of DNA. The CDR3 extends over 14 amino acids. Per the germline V gene, CDR1 is DFQATT and CDR2 is SNEGSKA (reference sequence). This chain's CDR3 is CSARGLAGYNEQFF.

V is TRBV6-4 and J is TRBJ2-3; TCRdb picks TRBD2, but there is no DNA to check that call. The CDR3 consists of 15 residues. Per germline, CDR1 MRHNA and CDR2 SNTAGT. The CDR3 is CASASRGGTGDTQYF.

The chain combines TRBV18 with TRBJ2-7; TCRdb's D call, TRBD1, is unchecked because there is no DNA. Germline assignment: CDR1 KGHSH and CDR2 LQKENI. The CDR3 extends over 16 amino acids. The CDR3 sequence is CASSPVGTGGAWEQYF.

V gene TRBV9 combines with J gene TRBJ1-4; TCRdb returns TRBD1, unconfirmable since there is no DNA. CDR3 size: 15 residues. Germline V gene sequence: CDR1 SGDLS, CDR2 YYNGEE. CDR3 residues: CASSPSGATNEKLFF.

This sequence joins TRBV7-7 and TRBJ2-1; checking the TCRdb D call of TRBD2 is not possible without DNA. This CDR3 spans 18 amino acids. Germline V gene data show CDR1 as SSHAT and CDR2 as FNYEAQ (reference sequence). CDR3 protein: CASSSPGRTSGSRDEQFF. Full variable domain (remainder filled in from reference TRBV7-7 and TRBJ2-1): GAGVSQSPRYKVTKRGQDVTLRCDPISSHATLYWYQQALGQGPEFLTYFNYEAQPDKSGLPSDRFSAERPEGSISTLTIQRTEQRDSAMYRCASSSPGRTSGSRDEQFFGPGTRLTVL.